This T cell receptor beta chain was sequenced during a study of blood T cell repertoires in COVID-19 (dated by TCRdb to about 2020). With regard to the full study: The collaborator samples originated in the United States, Italy and Spain and spanned the acute and convalescent phases of COVID-19. The repertoires were made available in a free public database intended to serve as a resource for research on the immune response to SARS-CoV-2. Where available, HLA class I and class II types were taken from metadata supplied by the sample provider and were not determined by assay-based typing. The dataset comprised deeply sampled blood TCRbeta repertoires from subjects exposed to, actively infected with, or recovered from COVID-19. The sample metadata nearly always contained a de-identified subject ID, COVID-19 status, age in years and sex. The prospective study material was composed of cDNA or gDNA derived from T cells, B-cell-depleted T cells, or PBMCs. Samples came from the ongoing ImmuneRACE study (first 160 participants) plus 1,254 subjects from 6 global collaborators. On the study overall, not on this receptor specifically: Clinical and demographic metadata were provided uncurated, with the amount varying by source and participant.

The immunoSEQ Assay, a bias-controlled multiplex PCR, was used to amplify TCRbeta CDR3 regions from genomic DNA. As for how the authors treated the data: The number of nucleated cells in each sample was estimated from the amplification of reference gene primers within the assay. Sequence reads were collapsed and filtered to measure the absolute abundance of every unique TCRbeta CDR3 rearrangement. Productive Simpson clonality was computed per sample as the square root of Simpson's diversity index over productive rearrangements. Here the immuneACCESS table is served through TCRdb, limited to in-frame sequences with V and J called. Missing clones are a known gap in these copies; in checked studies unresolved V genes cover under half, and the rest lacks a known reason. From that table come the V and J calls and clone size; the DNA was used to work out D and trimming. The sample data list some 82,000 clones, and approximately 80% of these were observed just once. Of the sample, approximately 40% falls within the top ten clones.

As concerns this clone: This receptor's antigen is unknown. The sample holds no much larger clone one base away, and base qualities are not on file.

Each collaborating institution followed its own protocols to collect whole blood in K2EDTA tubes. Collaborator samples were shipped for TCRbeta analysis as frozen whole blood, isolated PBMCs, or DNA extracted from either sample type. From cysteine to phenylalanine, the CDR3 is 14 amino acids long. Solely the CDR3 DNA is kept, with 42 bases framed from the first base. For this chain, trimming is 3 bases at the V end and 5 bases at the J end, and the number of junction bases without a gene match is 6. The germline V gene gives CDR1 as SGHRS and CDR2 as YFSETQ. The receptor comes from a man of 80 years or more with acute or convalescent COVID-19. The rearrangement joined TRBV5-1 to TRBJ1-1, with 8 bases in between that match TRBD1. The source material was peripheral blood. The sequenced DNA is TGCGCCAGCAGCTCTGGACAGGGTAGAACTGAAGCTTTCTTT. It codes for CASSSGQGRTEAFF.